Reported below is one T cell receptor beta chain. Its antigen target is currently unknown. One base away there is no much larger clone; base qualities are not given. Counted from cysteine to phenylalanine, this CDR3 has 14 amino acids. Only the CDR3 DNA stays, 42 bases, in frame from base 1. The trim is 5 bases for V and 4 bases for J, with a gap of 15 bases between the germline ends. From the germline V gene, CDR1 is KGHSH and CDR2 is LQKENI. This record belongs to a study of T cell responses to AZD1222 COVID-19 vaccine (dated by TCRdb to about 2021). For context, the study as a whole: A total of 230 to 250 trial participants underwent TCR sequencing, of whom more than 200 had received two doses of AZD1222 and approximately 26 had received two doses of the MenACWY control vaccine. Trial participants were enrolled by age into 18-55, 56-69 and 70-plus year subgroups, with 148, 28 and 57 TCR-sequenced participants respectively.

What the work shows at the level of the full study, not this receptor alone: Most participants were white British and females outnumbered males, and the authors suggested that clonal diversity may have been underestimated. CD4 TCRs associated with the vaccine covered the entire spike protein, and the dominant responses were in regions 160-218 and 743-854. Only five or six AZD1222 recipients were SARS-CoV-2 seropositive at baseline, limiting conclusions about previously exposed vaccinees. Spike-specific TCR breadth and depth rose significantly after two AZD1222 doses compared with day 0 and with MenACWY recipients. Reportedly, close to half of the unique spike-specific TCRs recognized epitopes lying outside the regions that are mutated in the B.1.351 and B.1.1.7 variants. Because no day 14 peak-response samples were available, repertoires were characterized only after the peak T cell response. In the small 56-69-year group, the increase in depth fell short of significance, most likely because of low power.

The CDR3 regions of human TCRbeta chains were subjected to immunosequencing. Processing in the source paper ran as follows. TCRs in the repertoires were matched against a reference library of SARS-CoV-2-specific TCRs that had been generated with the MIRA antigen-specificity platform. Breadth meant the fraction of unique TCRs that were SARS-CoV-2-associated, whereas depth meant the fraction of total T cells that were SARS-CoV-2-associated. Using the MIRA data, every spike-specific TCR was mapped to the spike region that the TCR reacted to and assigned to either a CD4 or a CD8 class. Log10-transformed breadth and depth values were compared by one-way ANOVA with Sidak's multiple comparisons tests. What TCRdb holds here is the immuneACCESS table cut down to in-frame rearrangements. Part of the clones is not present; checked against another copy, under half of the missing clones reflect an unresolved V gene, and the others are unexplained. That table gives V, J and clone size, and the DNA gave D and trimming. The sample yields roughly 130,000 clones; around 90% were counted once. About 1.1% of the sample belongs to the ten largest clones.

According to the study, the label for this sample's time point signals: about 28 days (+/-7) after the second vaccine dose. AZD1222 recipients with second doses at about 4 weeks or about 12 weeks were pooled, because spike-specific TCR depth and breadth did not differ between schedules. The vaccinee samples were drawn from two UK trials, COV001 and COV002, one of which was a single-blind randomized controlled phase 2/3 trial testing AZD1222 (ChAdOx1 nCoV-19) in healthy adults. For TCRbeta chain sequencing, PBMC samples were collected from trial participants at day 0 and at day 28 after the second dose.

This TCR was recovered from an adult who received the AZD1222 COVID-19 vaccine. Recombination joined TRBV18 with TRBJ2-7; TRBD1 is possibly the D segment (6 matching bases). The specimen comprised peripheral blood, sampled 28 days after the second AZD1222 dose. The DNA reads as follows: TGTGCCAGCTCAATCGGACAGCAGGGATACGAGCAGTACTTC. This encodes CASSIGQQGYEQYF. Extended through the reference TRBV18 and TRBJ2-7 proteins, this CDR3 yields the full variable domain: NAGVMQNPRHLVRRRGQEARLRCSPMKGHSHVYWYRQLPEEGLKFMVYLQKENIIDESGMPKERFSAEFPKEGPSILRIQQVVRGDSAAYFCASSIGQQGYEQYFGPGTRLTVT.